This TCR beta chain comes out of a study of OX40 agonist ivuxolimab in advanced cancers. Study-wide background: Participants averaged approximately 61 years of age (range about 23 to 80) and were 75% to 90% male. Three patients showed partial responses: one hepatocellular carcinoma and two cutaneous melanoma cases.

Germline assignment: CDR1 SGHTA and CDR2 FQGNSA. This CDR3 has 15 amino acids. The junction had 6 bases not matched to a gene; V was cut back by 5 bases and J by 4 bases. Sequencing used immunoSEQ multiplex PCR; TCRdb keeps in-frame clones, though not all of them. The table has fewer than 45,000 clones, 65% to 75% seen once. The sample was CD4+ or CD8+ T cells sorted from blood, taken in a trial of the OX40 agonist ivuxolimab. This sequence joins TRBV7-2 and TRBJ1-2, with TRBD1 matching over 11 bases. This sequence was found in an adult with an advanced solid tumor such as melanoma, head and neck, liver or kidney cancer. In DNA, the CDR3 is TGTGCCAGCAGCCCCTGGACAGGGGGCGGCTATGGCTACACCTTC. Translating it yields CASSPWTGGGYGYTF.